This note documents a single T cell receptor (beta chain) sequence. The target antigen is unknown. Per the germline V gene, CDR1 is SNHLY and CDR2 is FYNNEI. V lost 9 bases and J 3 bases, leaving 9 bases between the germline ends. CDR3 length: 12 amino acids. This specimen comes from a study of T cell responses to AZD1222 COVID-19 vaccine. General study findings and limits: Regions left unmutated in variants are reportedly the target of nearly half of spike-specific TCRs.

Data came from immunoSEQ multiplex PCR; TCRdb stores just in-frame clones and leaves some out. The sample holds roughly 160,000 clones, around 94% seen once. The origin of this receptor is an adult in good health. This specimen was peripheral blood, taken on day 0 of AZD1222 vaccination. The chain links TRBV2 to TRBJ2-1, with D perhaps TRBD1 (5 bases). This chain's CDR3 is CARPTGYNEQFF. The CDR3 DNA follows: TGTGCCAGACCTACAGGCTACAATGAGCAGTTCTTC.